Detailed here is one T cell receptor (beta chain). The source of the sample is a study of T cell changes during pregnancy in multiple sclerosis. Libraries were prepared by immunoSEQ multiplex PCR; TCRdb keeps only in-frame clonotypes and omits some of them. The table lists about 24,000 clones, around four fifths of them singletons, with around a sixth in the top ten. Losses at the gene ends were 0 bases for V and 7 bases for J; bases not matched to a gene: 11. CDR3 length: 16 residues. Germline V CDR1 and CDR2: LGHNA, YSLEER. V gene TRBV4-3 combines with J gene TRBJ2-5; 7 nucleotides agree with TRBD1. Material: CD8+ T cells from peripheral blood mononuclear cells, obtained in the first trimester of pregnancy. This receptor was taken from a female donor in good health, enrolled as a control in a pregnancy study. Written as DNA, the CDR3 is TGCGCCAGCAGCCAAGACTTAACAGGGGAAGGAGCGACCCAGTACTTC. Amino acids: CASSQDLTGEGATQYF.